Presented here are 3 T cell receptor beta chains from one specimen sequenced in a study of T cell repertoires in cytomegalovirus infection. The antigens for these receptors are not known. TCRdb passed the reads through MiXCR, listing each CDR3 protein once. The sample consists of roughly 500,000 distinct CDR3 sequences, 33% of them appearing once. Sequencing was performed on cultured PBMCs, taken from culture after CMV antigen stimulation. The receptor set was obtained from a human donor in good health (CMV status not recorded). Some clones in this sample may be carry-over from other donors' samples.

This clonotype turned up a few times. The chain carries TRBV4-2 and TRBJ2-7; D might be TRBD1 (6 bases). Germline CDR1 LGHNA, CDR2 YNFKEQ. V lost 4 bases and J lost 0, with 16 bases in between. The CDR3 is 16 residues long. This chain's CDR3 is CASSPGALGGSYEQYF. Here the CDR3 DNA reads TGTGCCAGCAGCCCAGGGGCCCTTGGGGGCTCCTACGAGCAGTACTTC.

V gene TRBV15 combines with J gene TRBJ2-5, with TRBD2 as a possible D gene (5 bases). Trimming left V 1 base short and J 4 bases short, with 13 bases between. This CDR3 has 15 amino acids. Germline loops: CDR1 LNHNV, CDR2 YYDKDF (reference sequence). CDR3 loop: CATSRARGRGETQYF. CDR3 sequence (DNA): TGTGCCACCAGCAGAGCCCGGGGAAGAGGAGAGACCCAGTACTTC.

J is TRBJ2-2 and V is TRBV7-6; 9 nucleotides line up with TRBD1. The length of the CDR3 is 15 residues. With 5 bases clipped from V and 4 bases from J, the junction kept 5 bases outside the gene matches. Germline values: CDR1 SGHVS, CDR2 FNYEAQ. The CDR3 sequence: CASSQGQGGTGELFF. CDR3 in DNA: TGTGCCAGCAGCCAGGGACAGGGCGGCACCGGGGAGCTGTTTTTT. The full variable domain, its missing parts supplied by reference TRBV7-6 and TRBJ2-2, is GAGVSQSPRYKVTKRGQDVALRCDPISGHVSLYWYRQALGQGPEFLTYFNYEAQQDKSGLPNDRFSAERPEGSISTLTIQRTEQRDSAMYRCASSQGQGGTGELFFGEGSRLTVL.